This T cell receptor beta chain was found in a study of T cell repertoires in cytomegalovirus infection. Study background: From public TCR beta signatures came an indication of both CMV infection and matching HLA type. Study outcomes and limitations: CMV-specific TCR beta clonotypes restricted by HLA-C dominated the ex vivo response. Pooled public TCR beta family frequency picked out CMV carriers with the relevant HLA.

Germline lookup yields CDR1 MDHEN and CDR2 SYDVKM. The CDR3 has 15 residues. The V end was cut by 5 bases, the J end by 4 bases, with 18 bases between. MiXCR, applied by TCRdb to the reads, yields one record per CDR3 protein. The sample has about 250,000 distinct CDR3 sequences, 6.5% seen once. This clonotype was observed a handful of times. Its matching antigen is unknown. Source material: PBMCs. This TCR was sampled from a human donor in good health (CMV status not recorded). Some clones in this sample may be carry-over from other donors' samples. The V and J genes are TRBV28 and TRBJ2-7; D is perhaps TRBD1 or TRBD2 (5 bases each). CDR3 sequence: CASSPGTSAFYEQYF. The DNA for the CDR3 is TGTGCCAGCAGTCCCGGGACGTCTGCATTTTACGAGCAGTACTTC. The entire variable domain, with the rest obtained from reference TRBV28 and TRBJ2-7, is as follows: DVKVTQSSRYLVKRTGEKVFLECVQDMDHENMFWYRQDPGLGLRLIYFSYDVKMKEKGDIPEGYSVSREKKERFSLILESASTNQTSMYLCASSPGTSAFYEQYFGPGTRLTVT.